These T cell receptor beta chains were read from a single sample in a study of regulatory dendritic cells for organ transplantation. The protocol was immunoSEQ multiplex PCR, while the TCRdb copy is restricted to in-frame clones and leaves out a portion. Among some 10,000 clones listed, over 80% were seen once. No antigens are known for them. The sample consisted of memory CD4+ T cells from blood cultured with dendritic cells. All receptors derive from a human donor in good health. The CDR3 runs from the conserved cysteine through the conserved F or W. D genes are given only for firm matches.

j_gene: TRBJ2-2
d_gene: TRBD2
v_gene: TRBV10-2
CDR3aa: CASREPGRGGGELFF
CDR3nt: TGCGCCAGCAGAGAACCGGGACGGGGGGGCGGGGAGCTGTTTTTT

j_gene: TRBJ1-6
d_gene: .
v_gene: TRBV6-6
CDR3aa: CASTGGGANSPLHF
CDR3nt: TGTGCCAGCACGGGGGGAGGGGCTAATTCACCCCTCCACTTT

j_gene: TRBJ2-7
d_gene: TRBD2
v_gene: TRBV28
CDR3aa: CASRTAGGAANYEQYF
CDR3nt: TGTGCCAGCAGAACCGCGGGGGGCGCCGCCAACTACGAGCAGTACTTC

j_gene: TRBJ1-3
d_gene: .
v_gene: TRBV7-9
CDR3aa: CASSFGLGASGNTIYF
CDR3nt: TGTGCCAGCAGCTTTGGCCTTGGGGCATCTGGAAACACCATATATTTT

j_gene: TRBJ2-5
d_gene: .
v_gene: TRBV5-4
CDR3aa: CASSLQFGGGETQYF
CDR3nt: TGTGCCAGCAGCTTGCAGTTCGGGGGTGGGGAGACCCAGTACTTC

j_gene: TRBJ1-2
d_gene: .
v_gene: TRBV20-1
CDR3aa: CSASSGYGYTF
CDR3nt: TGCAGTGCTTCAAGCGGCTATGGCTACACCTTC

j_gene: TRBJ1-5
d_gene: .
v_gene: TRBV19
CDR3aa: CASRYELISNQPQHF
CDR3nt: TGTGCCAGTAGGTATGAGCTTATAAGCAATCAGCCCCAGCATTTT

j_gene: TRBJ1-4
d_gene: .
v_gene: TRBV6-5
CDR3aa: CASSPSMASNEKLFF
CDR3nt: TGTGCCAGCAGTCCCAGTATGGCCTCTAATGAAAAACTGTTTTTT

j_gene: TRBJ2-5
d_gene: TRBD2
v_gene: TRBV5-4
CDR3aa: CASSSGRLAGGEETQYF
CDR3nt: TGTGCCAGCAGCTCGGGTCGTCTAGCGGGGGGGGAAGAGACCCAGTACTTC

j_gene: TRBJ2-6
d_gene: .
v_gene: TRBV6-6
CDR3aa: CASSYEGAGANVLTF
CDR3nt: TGTGCCAGCAGTTACGAGGGCGCTGGGGCCAACGTCCTGACTTTC